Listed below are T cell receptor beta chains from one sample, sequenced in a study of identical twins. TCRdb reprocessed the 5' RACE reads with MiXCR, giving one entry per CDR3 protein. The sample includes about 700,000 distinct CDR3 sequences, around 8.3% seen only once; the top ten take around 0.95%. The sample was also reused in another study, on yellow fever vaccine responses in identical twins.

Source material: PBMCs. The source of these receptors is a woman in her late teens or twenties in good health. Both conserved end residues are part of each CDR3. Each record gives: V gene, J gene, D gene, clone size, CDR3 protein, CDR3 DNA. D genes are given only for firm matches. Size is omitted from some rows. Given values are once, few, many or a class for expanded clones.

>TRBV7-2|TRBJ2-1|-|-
CASSPISGNEQFF
TGTGCCAGCAGCCCCATCTCCGGCAATGAGCAGTTCTTC
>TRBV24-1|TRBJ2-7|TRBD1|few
CATGGQGFPYEQYF
TGTGCCACCGGGGGACAGGGATTCCCCTACGAGCAGTACTTC
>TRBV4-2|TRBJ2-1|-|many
CASSLTPSSYNEQFF
TGTGCCAGCAGCCTCACCCCGAGCTCCTACAATGAGCAGTTCTTC
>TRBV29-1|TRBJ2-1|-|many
CSVGLLNEQFF
TGCAGCGTCGGACTCCTAAATGAGCAGTTCTTC
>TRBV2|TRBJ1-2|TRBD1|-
CASSEAEGQPSYGYTF
TGTGCCAGCAGTGAAGCCGAGGGACAGCCAAGCTATGGCTACACCTTC
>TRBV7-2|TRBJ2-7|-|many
CASSLVSGQSSYEQYF
TGTGCCAGCAGCTTAGTTTCGGGGCAGAGCTCCTACGAGCAGTACTTC
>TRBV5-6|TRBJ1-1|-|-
CASTSGTPNTEAFF
TGTGCCAGCACGTCGGGGACGCCCAACACTGAAGCTTTCTTT
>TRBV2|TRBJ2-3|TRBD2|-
CASSQQLTSGSTDTQYF
TGTGCCAGCAGTCAACAACTAACTAGCGGGAGCACAGATACGCAGTATTTT
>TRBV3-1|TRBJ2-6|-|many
CASSSTRSGANVLTF
TGTGCCAGCAGCTCCACCCGCTCTGGGGCCAACGTCCTGACTTTC
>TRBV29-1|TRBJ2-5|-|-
CSVEEGGWETQYF
TGCAGCGTTGAAGAGGGGGGTTGGGAGACCCAGTACTTC
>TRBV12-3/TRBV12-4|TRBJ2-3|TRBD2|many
CASSPGPHSGGADTQYF
TGTGCCAGCAGCCCCGGTCCCCATAGCGGGGGGGCGGATACGCAGTATTTT
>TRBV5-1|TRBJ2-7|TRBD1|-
CASSLEGQNYYEQYF
TGCGCCAGCAGCTTGGAGGGACAGAACTACTACGAGCAGTACTTC
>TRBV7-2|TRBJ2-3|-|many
CASIPGGDFSTDTQYF
TGTGCCAGCATTCCGGGCGGAGATTTCAGCACAGATACGCAGTATTTT
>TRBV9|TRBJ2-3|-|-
CASSPRGSGATDTQYF
TGTGCCAGCAGCCCCAGGGGGAGCGGGGCAACAGATACGCAGTATTTT
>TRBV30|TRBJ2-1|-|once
CAWSVPPDNEQFF
TGTGCCTGGAGTGTACCCCCAGACAATGAGCAGTTCTTC
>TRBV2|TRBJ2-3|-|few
CASSDPGRSGDTQYF
TGTGCCAGCAGCGACCCGGGACGGTCCGGAGATACGCAGTATTTT
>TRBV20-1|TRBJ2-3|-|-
CSAEGLASDTQYF
TGCAGTGCTGAGGGGCTGGCATCAGATACGCAGTATTTT
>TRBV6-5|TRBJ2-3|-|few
CASSYRWRESTDTQYF
TGTGCCAGCAGTTACAGATGGAGGGAGTCCACAGATACGCAGTATTTT